This is a list of T cell receptor beta chains from one sample in a study of T-cell memory formation after mild COVID-19. TCRdb processed the 5' RACE reads anew with MiXCR; each CDR3 protein has one entry. The table shows about 360,000 distinct CDR3 sequences, with roughly 13% occurring only once. Sequenced: PBMCs or a T cell subset sorted from them (not recorded which). These receptor sequences come from a man in his late teens or twenties who had mild COVID-19 (a few samples of this study predate the infection). Cell type and time point are not known. Each CDR3 is given with its conserved first and last residue. Fields, in order: clone size, V gene, D gene, J gene, CDR3 DNA, CDR3 protein. A D gene is named only where the DNA matches it firmly. The size of a clone is reported for some rows only, either as once, few or many, or as a class for expanded clones.

-,TRBV5-6,TRBD1,TRBJ1-4,TGTGCCAGCAGCTTGGGAGCAGGGGGCTTTGAAAAACTGTTTTTT,CASSLGAGGFEKLFF
few,TRBV7-9,-,TRBJ1-2,TGTGCCAGCAGCTTAGGGCAACAGAGCTATGGCTACACCTTC,CASSLGQQSYGYTF
-,TRBV12-3/TRBV12-4,-,TRBJ1-2,TGTGCCAGCACCTCATCGGGGAACTATGGCTACACCTTC,CASTSSGNYGYTF
-,TRBV5-1,-,TRBJ1-1,TGCGCCAGCAGCGGATCGGACAGAACTGAAGCTTTCTTT,CASSGSDRTEAFF
few,TRBV7-2,TRBD1,TRBJ2-7,TGTGCCAGCAGCTTAGCGGGGGACAGCACCTACGAGCAGTACTTC,CASSLAGDSTYEQYF
-,TRBV29-1,TRBD1,TRBJ1-5,TGCAGCTCCTACCGGGACAGGGGAACGGGTAGTAATCAGCCCCAGCATTTT,CSSYRDRGTGSNQPQHF
-,TRBV6-6,TRBD1,TRBJ2-7,TGTGCCAGCAGCCCCGCCTCCCAGGCAGGGGGCGAGCAGTACTTC,CASSPASQAGGEQYF
few,TRBV19,TRBD2,TRBJ2-1,TGTGCCAGTAGTACCCTGGGACTAGCGAGGAACCCCTACAATGAGCAGTTCTTC,CASSTLGLARNPYNEQFF
few,TRBV11-2,TRBD1,TRBJ1-3,TGTGCCAGCAGCCACCGGACAGGCGGAGGAAACACCATATATTTT,CASSHRTGGGNTIYF
few,TRBV5-1,-,TRBJ2-1,TGCGCCAGTTGTGCAGTTGAGTGCTCGGATGAGCAGTTCTTC,CASCAVECSDEQFF
-,TRBV19,-,TRBJ2-1,TGTGCCAGTAGCACAGGCCCCATATTCTATAGTGAGCAGTTCTTC,CASSTGPIFYSEQFF
few,TRBV15,TRBD1,TRBJ1-2,TGTGCCACCCATCTGGGGCAGGGGGCAGGTGGCTACACCTTC,CATHLGQGAGGYTF
-,TRBV20-1,TRBD2,TRBJ2-5,TGCAGTGCCCCTGGCGGGGGGGCCAACCCGGAGACCCAGTACTTC,CSAPGGGANPETQYF
-,TRBV12-3/TRBV12-4,TRBD1,TRBJ1-2,TGTGCCACCCGGATGGGACAGGGGGGATTGGGCTACACCTTC,CATRMGQGGLGYTF
-,TRBV9,TRBD1,TRBJ2-7,TGTGCCAGCAGCGTTTCGACAGGGGGCTACGAGCAGTACTTC,CASSVSTGGYEQYF